This T cell receptor (beta chain) was recovered during a study of identical twins. The germline gives CDR1 WNHNN, CDR2 SYGVQD (reference sequence). This CDR3 comprises 15 residues. The ends were cut back, 3 bases at V and 5 bases at J, with 17 bases in the middle. TCRdb analysed the 5' RACE reads with MiXCR anew, one entry per CDR3 protein. The data contain about 460,000 distinct CDR3 sequences, 12% to 15% of them singletons. These records were also assigned to another study, of yellow fever vaccine responses in identical twins.

The sample comprised CD4+ T cells sorted from blood. The TCR originated in a young woman in good health. The chain recombines TRBV10-1 with TRBJ2-7; D gene uncertain. For the CDR3, the DNA is TGCGCCAGCAGTGACCCCGGTTTGGGGTTCCACGAGCAGTACTTC. Protein product: CASSDPGLGFHEQYF.